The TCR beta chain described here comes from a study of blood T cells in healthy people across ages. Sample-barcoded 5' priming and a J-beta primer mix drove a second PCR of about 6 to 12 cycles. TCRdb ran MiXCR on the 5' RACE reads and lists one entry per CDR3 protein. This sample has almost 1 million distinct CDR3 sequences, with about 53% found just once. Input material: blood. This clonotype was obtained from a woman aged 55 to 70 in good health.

CDR3 protein: CASSRTALAGGGETQYF. CDR3 coding DNA: TGCGCCAGCAGCCGAACCGCGCTTGCGGGAGGAGGGGAGACCCAGTACTTC. V gene TRBV4-1 combines with J gene TRBJ2-5; 8 nucleotides line up with TRBD2. Looked up from germline, CDR1 is MGHRA and CDR2 is YSYEKL. The CDR3 consists of 17 residues. Unmatched junction bases numbered 15, after V lost 4 bases and J lost 5 bases.